These 27 T cell receptor beta chains share one sample of origin, sequenced in a study of CD8 T cells in ankylosing spondylitis. From the 5' RACE reads, TCRdb called clonotypes with MiXCR, one entry per CDR3 protein. This table holds roughly 150,000 distinct CDR3 sequences, approximately 7.3% found once. The specimen was blood, either unsorted or a sorted T cell fraction (not recorded which). These receptors came from a female donor with ankylosing spondylitis or in good health (not recorded which).

This clonotype was found many times. CDR3 nucleotides: TGCAGCGCTGACTTAGCGGGGAGGAAGGGCTACACCTTC. Protein product: CSADLAGRKGYTF. The gene calls are TRBV29-1 and TRBJ1-2, with unresolved D. V was cut by 7 bases and J by 8 bases, with 20 bases left in between. CDR3 length equals 13 residues. Germline CDR1 is SQVTM and CDR2 is ANQGSEA.

This clonotype has ten or more counts. The rearrangement joins TRBV5-6 to TRBJ1-2; the D is unclear. There are 11 residues in the CDR3. Germline assignment: CDR1 SGHDT and CDR2 YYEEEE. The V gene lost 0 bases and the J gene lost 7 bases, with 4 bases spanning the gap. The CDR3 DNA reads TGTGCCAGCAGCTTGGTAGGTGGCTACACCTTC. Translated, it gives CASSLVGGYTF.

This clonotype was counted ten times or more. The V and J genes are TRBV25-1 and TRBJ2-6; 7 nucleotides line up with TRBD1. Germline V gene sequence: CDR1 MGHDK, CDR2 SYGVNS. The CDR3 is 19 amino acids. V was pared by 5 bases and J by 3 bases, with 16 bases of the junction left unmatched. CDR3 in DNA: TGTGCCAGCAGTCTACCGACAGGGCCTGGAGAGCGTGGGGCCAACGTCCTGACTTTC. Its protein is CASSLPTGPGERGANVLTF.

This clonotype was picked up a small number of times. This chain uses TRBV19 with TRBJ2-2; a possible D gene is TRBD1 (5 bases). Trimming cost V 8 bases and J 0 bases, with 10 bases left between them. The germline CDR1 and CDR2 sequences are LNHDA and SQIVND (reference sequence). The CDR3 extends over 14 amino acids. CDR3 sequence reads: CASLDNPNTGELFF. Here the CDR3 DNA reads TGTGCCAGTCTGGACAACCCGAACACCGGGGAGCTGTTTTTT.

This clonotype was recorded at least ten times. This chain connects TRBV2 to TRBJ1-4, with D hard to call. CDR3 size: 14 residues. V lost 3 bases and J 8 bases, leaving 13 bases between the germline ends. Germline assignment: CDR1 SNHLY and CDR2 FYNNEI. The CDR3 sequence is CASSEWGAKEKLFF. CDR3 DNA: TGTGCCAGCAGTGAGTGGGGAGCAAAGGAAAAACTGTTTTTT.

The table lists this clonotype with many counts. The CDR3 DNA reads as TGTGCCACGAGGGTTGGGACAGGCAACTACGAGCAGTACTTC. It yields the protein CATRVGTGNYEQYF. The chain uses TRBV12-3 or TRBV12-4 and TRBJ2-7; 8 nucleotides line up with TRBD1. The CDR3 is 14 residues long. V lost 10 bases and J lost 3; bases outside the gene matches: 11.

Notes on this clonotype: This could be a read error, since a much larger clone is one nucleotide away. V and J are TRBV7-9 and TRBJ2-7; the D gene is possibly TRBD2 (6 bases). The CDR3 extends over 13 amino acids. Germline loops: CDR1 SEHNR, CDR2 FQNEAQ (reference sequence). In nucleotides, the CDR3 is TGTACCAGCAGCCCGGGACTGTTCGGCGAGCAGTACTTC. Translated, it gives CTSSPGLFGEQYF.

The gene calls are TRBV18 and TRBJ2-2; D tentatively fits TRBD1 or TRBD2 (5 bases each). The germline CDR1 and CDR2 sequences are KGHSH and LQKENI. This CDR3 spans 13 amino acids. Trimming took off 1 base at V and 6 bases at J, with 6 bases between the two ends. The CDR3 protein is CASSPRGSGELFF. CDR3 DNA sequence: TGTGCCAGCTCACCACGGGGGTCCGGGGAGCTGTTTTTT.

This clonotype was seen at least ten times. The gene calls are TRBV20-1 and TRBJ2-5, with no clear D. The CDR3 extends over 12 amino acids. Trimming removed 0 bases at V and 3 bases at J, with 5 bases between. Germline CDR1 is DFQATT and CDR2 is SNEGSKA (reference sequence). In DNA form, the CDR3 reads TGCAGTGCTAGAGATTTTGAAGAGACCCAGTACTTC. Translating gives CSARDFEETQYF.

In its sample, this clonotype was seen many times. The chain employs TRBV2 and TRBJ1-5; 11 bases agree with TRBD1. The J segment lost 3 bases and the V segment lost 5 bases, leaving 3 bases of the junction unmatched. CDR3 size: 15 residues. From germline, CDR1 is SNHLY and CDR2 FYNNEI. CDR3 nucleotide sequence: TGTGCCAGCAGTAGGGACAGGGGGTACAATCAGCCCCAGCATTTT. This codes for CASSRDRGYNQPQHF.

As concerns this clonotype: Given a much more abundant clone one base away, this may be a read error. This sequence joins TRBV2 and TRBJ1-5; 9 positions agree with TRBD1. This CDR3 is 15 amino acids long. Germline CDR1 SNHLY, CDR2 FYNNEI. The CDR3: CVSGTGFGNNQPQHF. The DNA of the CDR3 is TGTGTCAGCGGGACAGGGTTCGGTAACAATCAGCCCCAGCATTTT. The variable domain in full, completed from reference TRBV2 and TRBJ1-5, reads EPEVTQTPSHQVTQMGQEVILRCVPISNHLYFYWYRQILGQKVEFLVSFYNNEISEKSEIFDDQFSVERPDGSNFTLKIRSTKLEDSAMYFCVSGTGFGNNQPQHFGDGTRLSIL.

This clonotype was observed at least ten times. The rearrangement links TRBV12-3 or TRBV12-4 to TRBJ1-1, with 9 bases lining up with TRBD1. This CDR3 contains 14 residues. V was clipped by 5 bases and J by 5 bases; unmatched bases: 6. CDR3 nucleotides: TGTGCCAGCAGTCAGACAGGGGGTGGTACTGAAGCTTTCTTT. Translation: CASSQTGGGTEAFF.

This clonotype was counted at least ten times. The J gene is TRBJ1-3, the V gene TRBV15, with D possibly being TRBD1 (5 bases). The germline V and J ends were trimmed by 2 bases and 0 bases, with 17 bases remaining between them. Germline loops: CDR1 LNHNV, CDR2 YYDKDF (reference sequence). The CDR3 extends over 18 amino acids. CDR3 nucleotides: TGTGCCACCAGCAGACCCCGGGACGTGTCCGTCTCTGGAAACACCATATATTTT. Translating gives CATSRPRDVSVSGNTIYF.

In this sample, this clonotype turned up many times. CDR3 protein: CASSHQNFGYTF. DNA for the CDR3: TGTGCCAGCAGCCACCAAAATTTTGGCTACACCTTC. The chain joins TRBV12-3 or TRBV12-4 to TRBJ1-2; D is unresolved. This CDR3 contains 12 residues. V was trimmed by 6 bases and J by 7 bases, leaving 12 bases between them.

Many counts were recorded for this clonotype. V and J are TRBV20-1 and TRBJ2-2, with a weak D call TRBD1 (6 bases). From germline, CDR1 is DFQATT and CDR2 SNEGSKA (reference sequence). V was trimmed by 4 bases and J by 4 bases, leaving 16 bases between them. The CDR3 totals 15 residues. CDR3 region: CSAKSTGFGTGELFF. In DNA, the CDR3 is TGCAGTGCTAAATCCACAGGGTTTGGCACCGGGGAGCTGTTTTTT.

This clonotype was found many times. This chain joins TRBV14 and TRBJ1-2, with D maybe TRBD1 (5 bases). V was cut by 0 bases and J by 4 bases, with 12 bases left in between. Germline-derived CDR1 and CDR2 are SGHDN and FVKESK. The CDR3 totals 15 residues. The CDR3 DNA reads TGTGCCAGCAGCCAAGATTTGCTGGGGCCCTATGGCTACACCTTC. As protein: CASSQDLLGPYGYTF.

This clonotype has a count of ten or more. V gene TRBV28 combines with J gene TRBJ1-1, with D perhaps TRBD1 (5 bases). CDR1 is MDHEN, CDR2 SYDVKM, per germline. The CDR3 contains 14 residues. Trimming stripped 8 bases from V and 5 bases from J, with 18 bases between. The CDR3 protein is CASRLKRGSTEAFF. As DNA, the CDR3 is TGTGCCAGCCGCCTTAAGAGGGGATCAACTGAAGCTTTCTTT.

This clonotype has just a few counts. J is TRBJ2-7 and V is TRBV29-1; no firm D call. Between the trimmed V and J ends, which lost 1 base and 2 bases, there was a span of 12 bases. CDR1 and CDR2 from the germline V gene are SQVTM and ANQGSEA. The CDR3 loop spans 14 amino acids. In nucleotides, the CDR3 is TGCAGCGTTGAAGGTCCTGGGGTTACCTACGAGCAGTACTTC. It encodes CSVEGPGVTYEQYF.

This clonotype was picked up many times. The chain carries TRBV20-1 and TRBJ2-7; perhaps TRBD1 as D (6 bases). The CDR3 contains 14 residues. The V end was cut by 5 bases, the J end by 4 bases, with 18 bases between. The germline gives CDR1 DFQATT, CDR2 SNEGSKA (reference sequence). CDR3 loop: CSAQLMGAPYEQYF. DNA of the CDR3: TGCAGTGCTCAACTGATGGGGGCCCCATACGAGCAGTACTTC.

This clonotype was counted ten times or more. The chain recombines TRBV5-1 with TRBJ1-2, with 8 bases aligning to TRBD1. This CDR3 region has 15 residues. Unmatched junction bases numbered 4, after V lost 3 bases and J lost 0 bases. Germline V gene data show CDR1 as SGHRS and CDR2 as YFSETQ. The CDR3 loop reads CASSWGDRPNYGYTF. In DNA, the CDR3 is TGCGCCAGCAGCTGGGGGGACAGGCCTAACTATGGCTACACCTTC.

This clonotype was counted ten times or more. The gene calls are TRBV24-1 and TRBJ2-3; D remains unclear. There are 13 residues in the CDR3. The V gene lost 3 bases and the J gene lost 1 base, with 4 bases spanning the gap. Germline assignment: CDR1 KGHDR and CDR2 SFDVKD. CDR3 sequence (DNA): TGTGCCACCAGTGATCGTGGCACAGATACGCAGTATTTT. It encodes CATSDRGTDTQYF.

Ten or more counts support this clonotype. The genes are TRBV2 and TRBJ2-3; TRBD2 matches 11 bases. CDR1 and CDR2 (germline): SNHLY, FYNNEI. The junction had 2 bases not matched to a gene; V was cut back by 4 bases and J by 2 bases. This CDR3 has 15 amino acids. CDR3 bases: TGTGCCAGCAGTGGGACTAGCGGGTTCACAGATACGCAGTATTTT. Amino acid sequence: CASSGTSGFTDTQYF.

This clonotype was recorded many times. The chain has TRBV4-2 and TRBJ2-2; 8 nucleotides agree with TRBD2. The germline V gene has CDR1 LGHNA and CDR2 YNFKEQ. V was pared by 3 bases and J by 3 bases, with 9 bases of the junction left unmatched. This CDR3 contains 17 residues. The CDR3: CASSQSGTSVDTGELFF. Here the CDR3 DNA reads TGTGCCAGCAGCCAGAGCGGGACTAGTGTTGACACCGGGGAGCTGTTTTTT.

In this sample, this clonotype turned up many times. This sequence joins TRBV3-1 and TRBJ1-1, with D possibly being TRBD1 (5 bases). The CDR3 loop spans 13 amino acids. Germline values: CDR1 LGHDT, CDR2 YNNKEL (reference sequence). The V and J ends lost 4 bases and 6 bases respectively, with 12 bases between them. The CDR3 sequence is CASSPTVVSEAFF. DNA for the CDR3: TGTGCCAGCAGCCCGACAGTTGTCTCTGAAGCTTTCTTT.

This clonotype has at least ten counts. The rearrangement links TRBV6-2 or TRBV6-3 to TRBJ1-1; possible D gene TRBD1, 5 bases. Germline CDR1 reads MNHEY; CDR2 reads SVGEGT. This CDR3 is built from 15 residues. Trimming stripped 6 bases from V and 5 bases from J, with 19 bases between. The CDR3, as DNA: TGTGCCAGCAGCTATCGGGAGAAGGGGAGAACTGAAGCTTTCTTT. The encoded protein is CASSYREKGRTEAFF.

Ten or more counts support this clonotype. V gene TRBV5-1 combines with J gene TRBJ2-3; TRBD1 matches at 9 bases. Looked up from germline, CDR1 is SGHRS and CDR2 is YFSETQ. This CDR3 region has 14 residues. Unmatched junction bases numbered 7, after V lost 5 bases and J lost 6 bases. The CDR3 is CASRGTGIQDTQYF. The CDR3, as DNA: TGCGCCAGCAGGGGGACAGGGATACAGGATACGCAGTATTTT.

This clonotype was recorded many times. The rearrangement uses TRBV12-3 or TRBV12-4 and TRBJ1-2; D remains unclear. V shed 2 bases and J shed 7 bases, with 8 bases lying between them. CDR3 length: 12 residues. CDR3 sequence reads: CASSLMTSGYTF. CDR3 DNA sequence: TGTGCCAGCAGTTTAATGACATCTGGCTACACCTTC.